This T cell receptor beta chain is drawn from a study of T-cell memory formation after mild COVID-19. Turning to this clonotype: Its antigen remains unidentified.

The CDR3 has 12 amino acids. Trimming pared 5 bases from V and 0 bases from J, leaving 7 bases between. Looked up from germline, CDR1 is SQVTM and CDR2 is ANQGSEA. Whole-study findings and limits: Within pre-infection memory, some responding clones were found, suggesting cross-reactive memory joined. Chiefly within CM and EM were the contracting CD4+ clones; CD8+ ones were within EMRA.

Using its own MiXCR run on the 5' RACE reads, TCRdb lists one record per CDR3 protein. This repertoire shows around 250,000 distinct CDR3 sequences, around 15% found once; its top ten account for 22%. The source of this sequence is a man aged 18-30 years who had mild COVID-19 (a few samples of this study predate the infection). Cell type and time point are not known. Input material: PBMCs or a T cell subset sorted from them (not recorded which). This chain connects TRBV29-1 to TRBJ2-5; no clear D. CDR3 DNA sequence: TGCAGCGTTTCACGGAACCAAGAGACCCAGTACTTC. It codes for CSVSRNQETQYF.